Below are 26 T cell receptor beta chains sequenced from a single sample in a study of control samples from healthy donors and cancer patients. Generated by immunoSEQ multiplex PCR, the TCRdb table keeps only in-frame clones and is missing some. Among roughly 120,000 clones listed, approximately 90% were seen once. The sequencing input was PBMCs. The receptor set was obtained from a woman aged 50 to 60 with colorectal cancer.

The J gene is TRBJ1-1, the V gene TRBV15, with TRBD1 identical over 8 bases. Losses at the gene ends were 2 bases for V and 3 bases for J; bases not matched to a gene: 17. The CDR3 spans 19 residues. Per the germline V gene, CDR1 is LNHNV and CDR2 is YYDKDF (reference sequence). CDR3 bases: TGTGCCACCAGCAGACCCGACGCAGGGGGCTCTTTCGGGTACACTGAAGCTTTCTTT. Encoded protein: CATSRPDAGGSFGYTEAFF.

The chain recombines TRBV10-2 with TRBJ2-7; 7 positions agree with TRBD1. Germline V gene data show CDR1 as WSHSY and CDR2 as SAAADI. The CDR3 runs 14 residues. The ends lost 5 bases at V and 6 bases at J; junction bases unmatched: 10. The CDR3 reads CASSSTGVQREQYF. The DNA of the CDR3 is TGCGCCAGCAGTTCCACAGGGGTTCAGCGCGAGCAGTACTTC.

The DNA of the CDR3 is TGTGCCAGCATTCGTCAGGGTTCAATCTATGGCTACACCTTC. Amino acids: CASIRQGSIYGYTF. The chain links TRBV6-5 to TRBJ1-2, with a possible D match to TRBD1 (5 bases). The CDR3 runs to 14 residues. V was cut by 7 bases and J by 4 bases, with 16 bases left in between. Germline CDR1 MNHEY, CDR2 SVGAGI.

This clone has just one count. This rearrangement joins TRBV7-9 to TRBJ2-7, with D possibly being TRBD2 (6 bases). CDR1 and CDR2 from the germline V gene are SEHNR and FQNEAQ (reference sequence). Trimming pared 3 bases from V and 3 bases from J, leaving 18 bases between. The CDR3 is 16 amino acids. The CDR3 protein is CASSFLGRGISYEQYF. CDR3 in DNA: TGTGCCAGCAGCTTCCTCGGGAGAGGGATCAGCTACGAGCAGTACTTC.

This clone was found once. The chain carries TRBV6-2 or TRBV6-3 and TRBJ1-3; D gene ambiguous. Trimming shortened V by 0 bases and J by 0 bases, and 9 bases separated the two germline ends. This CDR3 region has 16 residues. CDR1 is MNHEY, CDR2 SVGEGT, per germline. The CDR3 sequence: CASSYSAPSSGNTIYF. The CDR3 DNA reads as TGTGCCAGCAGTTACTCCGCGCCGAGCTCTGGAAACACCATATATTTT.

The table lists this clone with a few counts. V gene TRBV19 combines with J gene TRBJ1-2; a weak D match, TRBD1 (5 bases). V was pared by 7 bases and J by 8 bases, with 23 bases between. The CDR3 extends over 15 amino acids. Germline V gene sequence: CDR1 LNHDA, CDR2 SQIVND (reference sequence). The CDR3 region has the DNA TGTGCCAGTACCAACAACCGGGGCCCCAATGGAGGCTACACCTTC. Its translation is CASTNNRGPNGGYTF. The entire variable domain, with the rest obtained from reference TRBV19 and TRBJ1-2, is as follows: DGGITQSPKYLFRKEGQNVTLSCEQNLNHDAMYWYRQDPGQGLRLIYYSQIVNDFQKGDIAEGYSVSREKKESFPLTVTSAQKNPTAFYLCASTNNRGPNGGYTFGSGTRLTVV.

V and J are TRBV10-3 and TRBJ1-1, with TRBD1 matching 9 bases. Germline CDR1 reads ENHRY; CDR2 reads SYGVKD. V lost 10 bases to trimming and J lost 1 base; unmatched junction nucleotides: 7. The CDR3 spans 14 residues. The CDR3: CATRTGEGNTEAFF. The CDR3 DNA reads TGTGCCACCCGGACAGGGGAGGGGAACACTGAAGCTTTCTTT.

This chain joins TRBV7-9 and TRBJ2-5; 7 nucleotides agree with TRBD1. The trim removed 5 bases at V and 4 bases at J, leaving 13 bases unmatched. The germline CDR1 and CDR2 sequences are SEHNR and FQNEAQ (reference sequence). CDR3 length equals 16 residues. As DNA, the CDR3 is TGTGCCAGCAGCCCGTGGCCAGGGGGAAGGGGAGAGACCCAGTACTTC. It specifies CASSPWPGGRGETQYF.

For the CDR3, the DNA is TGTGCCAGCAGTTTAAACGGGTACAATGAGCAGTTCTTC. Encoded protein: CASSLNGYNEQFF. The genes are TRBV28 and TRBJ2-1; D is uncertain. Trimming removed 2 bases from V and 4 bases from J, with 6 bases in between. Germline V lookup: CDR1 MDHEN, CDR2 SYDVKM. The CDR3 has 13 residues.

The chain joins TRBV7-2 to TRBJ2-1, with TRBD1 matching 7 bases. The CDR3 spans 16 residues. CDR1 SGHTA and CDR2 FQGNSA come from the germline V gene. J lost 4 bases, V lost 1 base, and 7 bases had no gene match. The CDR3 region is CASSLVPGQVYNEQFF. CDR3 in DNA: TGTGCCAGCAGCTTAGTCCCCGGACAGGTTTACAATGAGCAGTTCTTC.

The V and J genes are TRBV23-1 and TRBJ1-2; no reliable D call. TRBV23-1 is flagged as an ORF with uncertain function. V shed 8 bases and J shed 6 bases, with 10 bases lying between them. The CDR3 has 11 residues. CDR3 residues: CASVKGDGYTF. CDR3 bases: TGCGCCAGCGTGAAGGGAGATGGCTACACCTTC.

This chain joins TRBV6-5 and TRBJ2-7, with D maybe TRBD1 (6 bases). From germline, CDR1 is MNHEY and CDR2 SVGAGI. V was cut by 0 bases and J by 0 bases, with 12 bases left in between. The CDR3 totals 16 residues. This chain's CDR3 is CASSYSSQGSSYEQYF. The CDR3 DNA sequence: TGTGCCAGCAGTTACTCTTCCCAGGGGAGCTCCTACGAGCAGTACTTC.

In this sample, this clone turned up once. The chain employs TRBV13 and TRBJ2-7, with TRBD1 matching over 7 bases. The CDR3 totals 12 residues. Germline V CDR1 and CDR2: PRHDT, FYEKMQ (reference sequence). The trim removed 4 bases at V and 9 bases at J, leaving 6 bases unmatched. The CDR3 loop reads CASSSQGFGQYF. CDR3 nucleotides: TGTGCCAGCAGCTCACAGGGGTTTGGGCAGTACTTC.

The chain combines TRBV5-1 with TRBJ1-3; D uncertain. Germline V CDR1 and CDR2: SGHRS, YFSETQ. The CDR3 covers 16 residues. V lost 5 bases, J lost 0 bases, and 15 bases lay in between. The CDR3 is CASSLDGRISGNTIYF. The CDR3 region has the DNA TGCGCCAGCAGTTTAGATGGACGGATCTCTGGAAACACCATATATTTT.

A note on this clone: Other DNA sequences in the same sample also yield this CDR3. The V gene is TRBV9, the J gene TRBJ2-3; D is ambiguous. The CDR3 length is 12 residues. Germline lookup yields CDR1 SGDLS and CDR2 YYNGEE. Trimming shortened V by 3 bases and J by 2 bases, and 4 bases separated the two germline ends. CDR3 sequence reads: CASSANTDTQYF. The CDR3 DNA follows: TGTGCCAGCAGCGCAAACACAGATACGCAGTATTTT.

The CDR3 region is CASSLVGLAYEQYF. For the CDR3, the DNA is TGTGCCAGCAGCTTAGTGGGACTAGCATACGAGCAGTACTTC. This chain links TRBV11-2 with TRBJ2-7; 9 positions agree with TRBD2. V shed 1 base, J shed 4 bases, and the junction held 2 bases outside the gene matches. The CDR3 runs to 14 residues. Germline CDR1 is SGHAT and CDR2 is FQNNGV.

A note on this clone: Its ends do not fully match the called genes, so a read error is possible. J is TRBJ1-2 and V is TRBV28; D is possibly TRBD1 (5 bases). Germline V CDR1 and CDR2: MDHEN, SYDVKM. This CDR3 region has 13 residues. Here the CDR3 reads CASSLEVLRVPFF. The CDR3 nucleotides read TGTGCCAGCAGTTTGGAAGTTCTCAGGGTCCCCTTCTTC.

The genes are TRBV9 and TRBJ1-2; the D is unclear. The V gene lost 3 bases and the J gene lost 0 bases, with 6 bases spanning the gap. CDR1 and CDR2 from the germline V gene are SGDLS and YYNGEE. This CDR3 region has 13 residues. CDR3 region: CASSDGANYGYTF. Written as DNA, the CDR3 is TGTGCCAGCAGCGACGGGGCTAACTATGGCTACACCTTC.

The rearrangement joins TRBV3-1 (or the pseudogene TRBV3-2) to TRBJ1-2, with D possibly matching TRBD1 (6 bases). This CDR3 contains 15 residues. V lost 1 base to trimming and J lost 7 bases, with 16 bases between them. The V gene's germline CDR1 is LGHDT and CDR2 YNNKEL (reference sequence). The DNA of the CDR3 is TGTGCCAGCAGCCAAGGATCCGCAGGGGCGGGTGGCTACACCTTC. It encodes CASSQGSAGAGGYTF.

V is TRBV18 and J is TRBJ2-2; weak D call: TRBD1 (6 bases). Germline V gene data show CDR1 as KGHSH and CDR2 as LQKENI. The length of the CDR3 is 16 residues. Trimming removed 0 bases at V and 2 bases at J, with 10 bases between. The CDR3 coding sequence is TGTGCCAGCTCACCACCTCAGGGGCAAAACACCGGGGAGCTGTTTTTT. Translated, it gives CASSPPQGQNTGELFF. Using reference TRBV18 and TRBJ2-2 for the parts outside the CDR3, the full variable domain is NAGVMQNPRHLVRRRGQEARLRCSPMKGHSHVYWYRQLPEEGLKFMVYLQKENIIDESGMPKERFSAEFPKEGPSILRIQQVVRGDSAAYFCASSPPQGQNTGELFFGEGSRLTVL.

The genes are TRBV10-3 and TRBJ1-1, with D possibly matching TRBD1 (6 bases). Germline CDR1 reads ENHRY; CDR2 reads SYGVKD. The CDR3 spans 15 residues. With 3 bases removed from V and 5 bases from J, the gap between germline ends came to 16 bases. In DNA form, the CDR3 reads TGTGCCATCAGTGATATTTCAGGGGCTTCTACTGAAGCTTTCTTT. This codes for CAISDISGASTEAFF.

The chain carries TRBV5-1 and TRBJ1-6, with D perhaps TRBD1 (5 bases). This CDR3 is built from 15 residues. Trimming cost V 0 bases and J 5 bases, with 9 bases left between them. The germline V gene encodes CDR1 SGHRS and CDR2 YFSETQ. This CDR3 is CASSLEGRDNSPLHF. The CDR3 bases are TGCGCCAGCAGCTTGGAGGGGCGGGATAATTCACCCCTCCACTTT.

The V gene is TRBV7-9, the J gene TRBJ1-2, with D tentatively TRBD1 (6 bases). Germline V CDR1 and CDR2: SEHNR, FQNEAQ (reference sequence). CDR3 length: 14 amino acids. The germline V and J ends were trimmed by 5 bases and 0 bases, with 10 bases remaining between them. CDR3 region: CASSRGTTNYGYTF. In nucleotides, the CDR3 is TGTGCCAGCAGCCGTGGGACAACTAACTATGGCTACACCTTC.

The rearrangement uses TRBV27 and TRBJ1-2; D gene unclear. Trimming stripped 0 bases from V and 8 bases from J, with 10 bases between. Per the germline V gene, CDR1 is MNHEY and CDR2 is SMNVEV (reference sequence). CDR3 length: 13 amino acids. DNA of the CDR3: TGTGCCAGCAGTTTATCTTTCGCCCGGGGCTACACCTTC. Translation: CASSLSFARGYTF.

The CDR3 coding sequence is TGTGCCAGCAGCTTGGTTTCAGAACAGAGTTTCCGTGGCTACACCTTC. Translation gives CASSLVSEQSFRGYTF. The V and J genes are TRBV5-4 and TRBJ1-2; no reliable D call. The CDR3 runs 16 residues. Per germline, CDR1 SGHNT and CDR2 YYREEE (reference sequence). V was clipped by 0 bases and J by 7 bases, with 19 bases between them. The entire variable domain, with the rest obtained from reference TRBV5-4 and TRBJ1-2, is as follows: ETGVTQSPTHLIKTRGQQVTLRCSSQSGHNTVSWYQQALGQGPQFIFQYYREEENGRGNFPPRFSGLQFPNYSSELNVNALELDDSALYLCASSLVSEQSFRGYTFGSGTRLTVV.

V and J are TRBV10-1 and TRBJ2-1; 15 nucleotides line up with TRBD2. Germline V gene data show CDR1 as WNHNN and CDR2 as SYGVQD (reference sequence). The CDR3 contains 16 residues. Losses at the gene ends were 6 bases for V and 8 bases for J; bases not matched to a gene: 8. CDR3 region: CASSPGLAGGLDEQFF. The CDR3, as DNA: TGCGCCAGCAGCCCCGGACTAGCGGGGGGGCTGGATGAGCAGTTCTTC.